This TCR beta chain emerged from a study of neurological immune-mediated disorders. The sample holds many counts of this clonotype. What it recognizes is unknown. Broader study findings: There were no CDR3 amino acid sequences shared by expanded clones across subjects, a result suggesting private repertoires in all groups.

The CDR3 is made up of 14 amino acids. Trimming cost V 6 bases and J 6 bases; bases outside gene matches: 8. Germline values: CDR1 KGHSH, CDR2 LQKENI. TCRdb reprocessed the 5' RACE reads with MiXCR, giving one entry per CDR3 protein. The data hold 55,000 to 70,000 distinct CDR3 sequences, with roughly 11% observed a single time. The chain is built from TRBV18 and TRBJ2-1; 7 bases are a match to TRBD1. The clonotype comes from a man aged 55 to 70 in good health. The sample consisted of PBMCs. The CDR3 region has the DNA TGTGCCAGCTCCCCGGGACAGACAGCCAATGAGCAGTTCTTC. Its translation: CASSPGQTANEQFF.